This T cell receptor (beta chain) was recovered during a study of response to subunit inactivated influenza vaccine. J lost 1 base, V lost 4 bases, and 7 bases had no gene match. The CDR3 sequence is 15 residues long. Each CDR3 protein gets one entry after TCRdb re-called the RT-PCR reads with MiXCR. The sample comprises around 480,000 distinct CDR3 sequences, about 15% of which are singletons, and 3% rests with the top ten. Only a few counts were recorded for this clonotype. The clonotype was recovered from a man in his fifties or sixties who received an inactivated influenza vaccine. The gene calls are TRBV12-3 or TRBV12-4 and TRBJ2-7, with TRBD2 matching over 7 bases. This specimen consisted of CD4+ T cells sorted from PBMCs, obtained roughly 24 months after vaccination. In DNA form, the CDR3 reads TGTGCCAGCAGTTCTCAGGGTAGCGGGTCCTACGAGCAGTACTTC. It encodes CASSSQGSGSYEQYF.